This T cell receptor beta chain derives from a study of vaccination effects on CD4 cells after COVID-19. Study as a whole: Relative to the second dose, post-vaccine samples were obtained a median of 72 days later. General study points: Marked clonal contraction was seen in infection- and vaccine-induced clones late after vaccination.

Points on this clone: Its antigen remains unidentified.

TCRdb keeps only in-frame clones here, not all; method: immunoSEQ multiplex PCR. Here the sample spans nearly 25,000 clones, 69% being singletons. Germline CDR1 and CDR2: ENHRY and SYGVKD. Trimming cost V 8 bases and J 1 base, with 12 bases left between them. The CDR3 covers 13 residues. Expansion of antigen-specific CD4+ T cells with viral peptide pools was carried out by the ViraFEST assay before sequencing. The culture ran for approximately 10 days before CD4+ T cells were isolated. Participants were given two doses of BNT162b2 or mRNA-1273 vaccine. In the vaccine recipients, nucleocapsid antibodies were negative and there was no prior SARS-CoV-2 infection.

The sequencing here drew on CD4+ T cells from PBMCs cultured with SARS-CoV-2 spike peptides, taken after COVID-19 vaccination. The chain couples TRBV10-3 to TRBJ2-7, with a tentative D call TRBD2 (5 bases). The sequence came from a human donor who received a COVID-19 vaccine. For the CDR3, the DNA is TGTGCCATCGCCAAAGAGGGATCCTACGAGCAGTACTTC. Protein sequence: CAIAKEGSYEQYF.